This TCR beta chain was identified in a study of blood T cell repertoires in COVID-19. Looking at the study overall: Acute and convalescent COVID-19 samples came from the United States, Italy and Spain. T cells, B-cell-depleted T cells, or PBMCs supplied cDNA or gDNA.

Authors' processing steps: Nucleated cell counts were estimated from reference gene primer amplification. Repertoires were generated with immunoSEQ multiplex PCR, while TCRdb's copy carries only in-frame clones and drops some. V and J calls and clone size are copied from that table; D and trimming were computed from the DNA. The sample records roughly 140,000 clones, approximately 86% being singletons. This TCR came from a man between 65 and 85 years old with acute or convalescent COVID-19. The sample comprised peripheral blood.

The CDR3 protein is CASSLDSNQPQHF. The DNA of the CDR3 is TGTGCCAGCAGCCTCGACAGTAATCAGCCCCAGCATTTT. V usage is TRBV7-3 and J usage is TRBJ1-5; D is perhaps TRBD1 (5 bases). Germline-derived CDR1 and CDR2 are SGHTA and FQGTGA. CDR3 size: 13 residues. V was trimmed by 5 bases and J by 4 bases, leaving 9 bases between them.